Listed below are T cell receptor beta chains from one sample, sequenced in a study of Graves' ophthalmopathy and Graves' hyperthyroidism. TCRdb processed the multiplex PCR reads anew with MiXCR; each CDR3 protein has one entry. The table records about 500,000 distinct CDR3 sequences, around 14% of them present only once. Sequencing was done on a sample of blood. The receptors come from a woman in her thirties with Graves' ophthalmopathy. Both conserved end residues are part of each CDR3. D genes are given only for firm matches. Rows give clone size only sometimes, using once, few, many, or a class for an expanded clone.

v_call: TRBV20-1; clone_size: few; j_call: TRBJ2-7; d_call: TRBD2; cdr3_aa: CSARDMGGPYEQYF; cdr3_nt: TGCAGTGCTAGAGATATGGGAGGGCCATACGAGCAGTACTTC
v_call: TRBV11-1; clone_size: many; j_call: TRBJ1-2; d_call: TRBD1; cdr3_aa: CASSPTYRGPYPYGYTF; cdr3_nt: TGTGCCAGCAGCCCGACATACAGGGGGCCCTACCCCTATGGCTACACCTTC
v_call: TRBV6-5; clone_size: many; j_call: TRBJ2-7; d_call: NA; cdr3_aa: CASSSPKAAYEQYF; cdr3_nt: TGTGCCAGCAGTTCCCCCAAGGCAGCGTACGAGCAGTACTTC
v_call: TRBV6-5; clone_size: many; j_call: TRBJ2-7; d_call: TRBD1; cdr3_aa: CASSYSGTGDEQYF; cdr3_nt: TGTGCCAGCAGTTATTCCGGGACAGGGGACGAGCAGTACTTC
v_call: TRBV6-2/TRBV6-3; clone_size: NA; j_call: TRBJ2-7; d_call: TRBD2; cdr3_aa: CASSKLAGVREQYF; cdr3_nt: TGTGCCAGCAGTAAACTAGCGGGGGTCCGCGAGCAGTACTTC
v_call: TRBV7-6; clone_size: many; j_call: TRBJ1-3; d_call: TRBD1; cdr3_aa: CTSSSGQGAQGNTIYF; cdr3_nt: TGTACCAGCAGCTCCGGACAGGGGGCCCAAGGAAACACCATATATTTT
v_call: TRBV6-1; clone_size: many; j_call: TRBJ2-5; d_call: NA; cdr3_aa: CASSRDGVGETQYF; cdr3_nt: TGTGCCAGCAGTCGTGACGGGGTCGGGGAGACCCAGTACTTC
v_call: TRBV5-6; clone_size: NA; j_call: TRBJ2-5; d_call: NA; cdr3_aa: CASSSATGETQYF; cdr3_nt: TGTGCCAGCAGTTCGGCGACCGGGGAGACCCAGTACTTC
v_call: TRBV20-1; clone_size: many; j_call: TRBJ1-1; d_call: TRBD1; cdr3_aa: CSASIGDRGLENTEAFF; cdr3_nt: TGCAGTGCTAGTATCGGGGACAGGGGGCTGGAGAACACTGAAGCTTTCTTT
v_call: TRBV6-5; clone_size: many; j_call: TRBJ2-6; d_call: NA; cdr3_aa: CASSMSDSGANVLTF; cdr3_nt: TGTGCCAGCAGTATGTCAGACTCTGGGGCCAACGTCCTGACTTTC
v_call: TRBV28; clone_size: many; j_call: TRBJ1-1; d_call: NA; cdr3_aa: CASTLGRIMNTEAFF; cdr3_nt: TGTGCCAGCACCCTTGGACGTATAATGAACACTGAAGCTTTCTTT
v_call: TRBV18; clone_size: many; j_call: TRBJ1-6; d_call: NA; cdr3_aa: CASSRSTTGSPLHF; cdr3_nt: TGTGCCAGCTCACGGTCGACGACCGGTTCACCCCTCCACTTT
v_call: TRBV6-1; clone_size: many; j_call: TRBJ1-2; d_call: TRBD1; cdr3_aa: CASSEATGGEWAYGYTF; cdr3_nt: TGTGCCAGCAGTGAAGCTACAGGGGGCGAATGGGCTTATGGCTACACCTTC
v_call: TRBV28; clone_size: many; j_call: TRBJ1-5; d_call: NA; cdr3_aa: CASSFFWENSNQPQHF; cdr3_nt: TGTGCCAGCAGTTTTTTCTGGGAAAATAGCAATCAGCCCCAGCATTTT
v_call: TRBV3-1; clone_size: few; j_call: TRBJ1-2; d_call: NA; cdr3_aa: CASSQGRLTTYGYTF; cdr3_nt: TGTGCCAGCAGCCAGGGCCGACTGACTACCTATGGCTACACCTTC
v_call: TRBV6-2/TRBV6-3; clone_size: NA; j_call: TRBJ2-7; d_call: TRBD2; cdr3_aa: CASSYSTSDLSYEQYF; cdr3_nt: TGTGCCAGCAGTTACTCAACTAGCGATCTCTCCTACGAGCAGTACTTC
v_call: TRBV5-1; clone_size: many; j_call: TRBJ2-7; d_call: NA; cdr3_aa: CASRQVATYEQYF; cdr3_nt: TGCGCCAGCCGACAGGTTGCAACCTACGAGCAGTACTTC
v_call: TRBV12-3/TRBV12-4; clone_size: many; j_call: TRBJ1-1; d_call: TRBD1; cdr3_aa: CASSPSGGTGGSRTEAFF; cdr3_nt: TGTGCCAGCAGCCCCAGCGGGGGGACAGGGGGCTCGAGGACTGAAGCTTTCTTT